This T cell receptor beta chain was captured by sequencing in a study of blood T cell repertoires in COVID-19. About the study: There were acute and convalescent COVID-19 samples, and they came from the United States, Italy and Spain. Sources were T cells, B-cell-depleted T cells, or PBMCs; the material itself was cDNA or gDNA.

The CDR3 spans 13 residues. Trimming took off 8 bases at V and 0 bases at J, with 7 bases between the two ends. Per the germline V gene, CDR1 is MNHEY and CDR2 is SMNVEV (reference sequence). Original processing notes: Reference gene primers were amplified, and this amplification served to estimate nucleated cell counts. The method was immunoSEQ multiplex PCR; TCRdb's version includes in-frame clones alone and lacks a portion of them. V and J calls and clone size come straight from that table; D and trimming were deduced from the DNA. The top ten clones hold roughly 7.9% of a sample with approximately 220,000 clones, over 75% of them seen once. This clone has more than one count but fewer than ten.

Sequenced input: peripheral blood. The TCR originated in a woman older than 75 with acute or convalescent COVID-19. V is TRBV27 and J is TRBJ2-2; possibly TRBD2 for D (5 bases). CDR3 coding DNA: TGTGCCAGCCGGGATTCGAACACCGGGGAGCTGTTTTTT. Amino acids: CASRDSNTGELFF.